This record covers a single T cell receptor (beta chain). Its antigen is undetermined. Next came a second PCR, run for about 6 to 11 cycles, which used a sample-barcoded 5' primer along with a J-beta primer mix. TCRdb itself ran the 5' RACE reads through MiXCR, one entry per CDR3 protein. The sample contains over 950,000 distinct CDR3 sequences, roughly two fifths of which appear only once. Total RNA amounts of at least 5 micrograms were extracted per sample. The data were taken from a study of blood T cells in healthy people across ages. Findings and caveats of the study: Estimates of diversity drawn from one million T cells were considered underestimates.

Germline CDR1 is SEHNR and CDR2 is FQNEAQ (reference sequence). This CDR3 comprises 14 residues. V lost 4 bases and J lost 6; bases outside the gene matches: 6. The chain is built from TRBV7-9 and TRBJ1-1; 9 positions agree with TRBD1. The sequencing sample was made of blood. This sequence was found in a man aged 18 to 30 in good health. The DNA of the CDR3 is TGTGCCAGCAGCTCTAAAGACAGGGGGTCTGAAGCTTTCTTT. Its translation is CASSSKDRGSEAFF.